The text below deals with one TCR beta chain. Its antigen is currently not known. No clone much larger than this one lies a single base away; base qualities are absent. V is cut back by 4 bases and J by 0 bases, with 6 bases in the junction unmatched. CDR1 and CDR2 were assigned from the germline V gene as SGHTA and FQGNSA. Its CDR3 holds 15 amino acids, cysteine through phenylalanine. Only the CDR3 DNA stays, 45 bases, in frame from base 1. This record belongs to a study of blood T cell repertoires in COVID-19 (dated by TCRdb to the early 2020s). Describing the broader study: Samples from collaborators originated in the United States, Italy and Spain and spanned both the acute and convalescent phases of COVID-19. A de-identified subject ID, COVID-19 status, age in years and sex were almost always included in the sample metadata. Samples were obtained from the ongoing ImmuneRACE study (first 160 participants) and from 950 to 1,500 subjects provided by 6 global collaborators. Where available, HLA class I and class II types were obtained from metadata supplied by the sample provider rather than from assay-based typing. The prospective study material was composed of cDNA or gDNA derived from T cells, B-cell-depleted T cells, or PBMCs. The repertoires were released in a freely available public database intended as a resource for research on the immune response to SARS-CoV-2. Deeply sampled blood TCRbeta repertoires from subjects exposed to, actively infected with, or recovered from COVID-19 were included in the dataset.

The collaborating institutions used their own protocols to collect whole blood in K2EDTA tubes. Collaborator samples were shipped for TCRbeta analysis as frozen whole blood, isolated PBMCs, or DNA extracted from either sample type. The immunoSEQ Assay, a bias-controlled multiplex PCR, was used to amplify TCRbeta CDR3 regions from genomic DNA. The study's processing was this. Within the assay, amplification of reference gene primers was used to estimate how many nucleated cells each sample contained. To quantify the absolute abundance of each unique TCRbeta CDR3 rearrangement, sequence reads were collapsed and filtered. For each sample, productive Simpson clonality was calculated as the square root of Simpson's diversity index over productive rearrangements. The table comes from immuneACCESS by way of TCRdb, which keeps in-frame sequences with V and J called. Part of the clones is missing from these tables; in studies checked, under half for an unresolved V gene and the rest for unknown reasons. For V, J and clone size, that table is used; D and trimming come from the DNA. This sample gives 200,000 to 250,000 clones in total; roughly 85% of them show up just once. Clones ranked in the top ten supply around 3.5% of the sample.

Points the paper makes about the study in general: Clinical and demographic metadata were provided uncurated, with the amount varying by source and participant.

The chain is encoded by TRBV7-2 joined to TRBJ2-7; 7 bases in the middle match TRBD2. The receptor was derived from a woman aged 80 or older with acute or convalescent COVID-19. Material for sequencing was peripheral blood. The sequenced DNA is TGTGCCAGCAGCTCTCCGGGAGGCCTCTCCTACGAGCAGTACTTC. Its amino acids are CASSSPGGLSYEQYF.